These 12 T cell receptor beta chains were sequenced from one sample in a study of human T cells and chemical hapten exposure. Sample time point: healthy volunteer bleed at 2 weeks. From whole blood left unfractionated, total RNA was extracted. TCRdb itself ran the RACE reads through MiXCR, one entry per CDR3 protein. The sample has about 46,000 distinct CDR3 sequences, 3.5% to 4.5% seen once. Sequenced: whole blood. The receptors come from a female donor in good health. Some clones in this sample may be carry-over from other donors' samples.

The chain combines TRBV19 with TRBJ2-7; 10 bases match TRBD1. The CDR3 spans 15 residues. The germline CDR1 and CDR2 sequences are LNHDA and SQIVND (reference sequence). The junction had 8 bases not matched to a gene; V was cut back by 5 bases and J by 4 bases. The CDR3 is CASSPRQGAVYEQYF. CDR3 DNA: TGTGCCAGTAGTCCCCGACAGGGGGCCGTATACGAGCAGTACTTC.

This clonotype was found a few times. The chain links TRBV4-1 to TRBJ1-2; maybe TRBD1 (5 bases). Trimming took off 1 base at V and 8 bases at J, with 14 bases between the two ends. The CDR3 has 14 amino acids. Per the germline V gene, CDR1 is MGHRA and CDR2 is YSYEKL. This chain's CDR3 is CASSQGEGTGGYTF. The CDR3, as DNA: TGCGCCAGCAGCCAAGGGGAGGGGACTGGAGGCTACACCTTC.

A note on this clonotype: A much larger clone differs by one base, so this may be a read error. The CDR3 here is CASSHEESYGYAF. The CDR3 DNA follows: TGCGCCAGCAGCCATGAAGAGTCCTACGGCTACGCCTTC. The V call is TRBV5-1, the J call TRBJ1-2; D gene uncertain. This CDR3 spans 13 amino acids. The V gene's germline CDR1 is SGHRS and CDR2 YFSETQ.

This clonotype occurred many times. The genes are TRBV11-2 and TRBJ2-7; D not resolved. Germline CDR1 SGHAT, CDR2 FQNNGV. This CDR3 is built from 15 residues. The V end lost 0 bases, the J end lost 4 bases, and 13 bases lay between the germline ends. DNA of the CDR3: TGTGCCAGCAGCTTAGATTCGGTCAGCCCATACGAGCAGTACTTC. Translated, it gives CASSLDSVSPYEQYF.

This clonotype was picked up many times. The chain joins TRBV12-3 or TRBV12-4 to TRBJ2-7; tentative D call: TRBD1 (5 bases). The germline V and J ends were trimmed by 4 bases and 6 bases, with 13 bases remaining between them. CDR3 length: 13 residues. CDR3 sequence (DNA): TGTGCCAGCAGTTCGCGGCAGGGTTTCGAGCAGTACTTC. Residues: CASSSRQGFEQYF.

This clonotype has a count of ten or more. The chain recombines TRBV5-1 with TRBJ1-2, with D possibly matching TRBD1 (5 bases). Germline CDR1 reads SGHRS; CDR2 reads YFSETQ. The CDR3 covers 14 residues. V was clipped by 0 bases and J by 0 bases, with 6 bases between them. This CDR3 reads CASSLDRTNYGYTF. CDR3 DNA: TGCGCCAGCAGCTTGGACAGGACTAACTATGGCTACACCTTC.

In this sample, this clonotype turned up many times. The chain is built from TRBV5-7 and TRBJ2-2, with D unclear. TRBV5-7 is flagged as an ORF with uncertain function. There are 12 residues in the CDR3. With 0 bases removed from V and 5 bases from J, the gap between germline ends came to 2 bases. CDR3: CASSLDTGELFF. The CDR3 region has the DNA TGTGCCAGCAGCTTGGATACCGGGGAGCTGTTTTTT.

This clonotype was seen many times. This chain links TRBV28 with TRBJ1-1; maybe TRBD1 (6 bases). CDR1 MDHEN and CDR2 SYDVKM come from the germline V gene. The CDR3 length is 15 residues. V lost 5 bases, J lost 4 bases, and 17 bases lay in between. The CDR3 sequence is CASSPTGALSTEAFF. CDR3 DNA sequence: TGTGCCAGCAGTCCAACGGGGGCCTTGAGCACTGAAGCTTTCTTT.

A few counts support this clonotype. The CDR3, as DNA: TGTGCCAGCAGTCCAGGGAGGAGCAATCAGCCCCAGCATTTT. Its protein is CASSPGRSNQPQHF. This rearrangement joins TRBV27 to TRBJ1-5; D is possibly TRBD1 (5 bases). The germline gives CDR1 MNHEY, CDR2 SMNVEV (reference sequence). Trimming shortened V by 5 bases and J by 1 base, and 9 bases separated the two germline ends. This CDR3 has 14 residues.

This clonotype was detected many times. This chain joins TRBV12-3 or TRBV12-4 and TRBJ1-1; D uncertain. Trimming left V 8 bases short and J 4 bases short, with 8 bases between. The CDR3 runs 11 residues. CDR3 residues: CASGYTTEAFF. The CDR3 DNA sequence: TGTGCCAGCGGCTATACCACTGAAGCTTTCTTT.

This chain's CDR3 is CSAAYRTADYGYTF. Here the CDR3 DNA reads TGCAGTGCTGCTTACCGGACAGCCGACTATGGCTACACCTTC. The chain links TRBV20-1 to TRBJ1-2; possible D gene TRBD1, 6 bases. Per germline, CDR1 DFQATT and CDR2 SNEGSKA (reference sequence). The CDR3 consists of 14 residues. Trimming removed 5 bases at V and 3 bases at J, with 16 bases between.

This clonotype was seen a handful of times. The V gene is TRBV6-1, the J gene TRBJ2-3; 9 positions match TRBD2. V was clipped by 8 bases and J by 6 bases; unmatched bases: 12. Germline CDR1 and CDR2: MNHNS and SASEGT. The CDR3 runs to 15 residues. For the CDR3, the DNA is TGTGCCAGCGCCCCCGGGACTAGCTTATTGGATACGCAGTATTTT. This encodes CASAPGTSLLDTQYF.